The T cell receptor (beta chain) described here comes from a study of regulatory T cells in long-lasting Graves disease. General study findings and limits: Persistent cases favored TRBV28, TRBJ1-2 and TRBJ2-5. Tissue studied was limited to peripheral blood, excluding thyroid tissue.

Building the TCR beta libraries relied on iRepertoire HTBI primers, and CDR3 regions underwent Arm-PCR. TCRdb re-analysed the multiplex PCR reads in MiXCR, keeping a single row per CDR3 protein. The sample lists 350,000 to 450,000 distinct CDR3 sequences; 12% were seen once. Specified time point: newly diagnosed GD, antithyroid drugs for less than 3 months. Extracted PBMC RNA gave rise to the TCR library. This clonotype was seen repeatedly, ten times or more. The antigen remains undetermined. The germline gives CDR1 MNHNS, CDR2 SASEGT. This CDR3 comprises 15 residues. V shed 5 bases and J shed 0 bases, with 10 bases lying between them. A further study also used this sample, focusing on T cells in Graves' hyperthyroidism and ophthalmopathy.

The sample in question was peripheral blood mononuclear cells (PBMCs), obtained at new diagnosis, from a patient treated with antithyroid drugs. The chain combines TRBV6-1 with TRBJ1-4, with D hard to call. This clonotype originated in a woman between 18 and 29 years old with Graves disease. CDR3 sequence: CASSPPPSTNEKLFF. Written as DNA, the CDR3 is TGTGCCAGCAGTCCCCCCCCGTCAACTAATGAAAAACTGTTTTTT.